Listed below are T cell receptor beta chains from one sample, sequenced in a study of vaccination and CD4 T cells after COVID-19. These receptors' targets are unknown. TCRdb redid the calling of the PCR reads with MiXCR, one entry per CDR3 protein. The sample holds more than 7,500 distinct CDR3 sequences, approximately 47% seen once. Sequencing was performed on CD4+ T cells from blood, cultured in vitro. The receptors stem from a human donor who had recovered from COVID-19. CDR3s include the opening cysteine and the closing phenylalanine or tryptophan. The D gene is left open where the match is weak. Size values are once, few and many counts, or a class for expanded clones, and some rows have none.

clone size | J gene | D gene | V gene | CDR3 protein | CDR3 DNA
few | TRBJ1-4 | TRBD1 | TRBV7-2 | CASSHGQGDLGKLFF | TGTGCCAGCAGCCACGGACAGGGGGATTTAGGAAAACTGTTTTTT
- | TRBJ1-1 | - | TRBV27 | CASSPPQGANTEAFF | TGTGCCAGCAGTCCCCCCCAGGGAGCGAACACTGAAGCTTTCTTT
- | TRBJ1-2 | - | TRBV4-1 | CASSQTDGINYGYTF | TGCGCCAGCAGCCAAACGGACGGAATTAACTATGGCTACACCTTC
- | TRBJ1-4 | - | TRBV15 | CATSRDPGAEEKLFF | TGTGCCACCAGCAGAGATCCGGGTGCGGAAGAAAAACTGTTTTTT
- | TRBJ2-3 | TRBD1 | TRBV30 | CAWSGGTVRDTQYF | TGTGCCTGGAGTGGGGGGACAGTAAGGGATACGCAGTATTTT
- | TRBJ2-2 | - | TRBV27 | CASWRGTPRDTGELFF | TGTGCCAGCTGGCGGGGCACGCCGCGGGACACCGGGGAGCTGTTTTTT
- | TRBJ2-7 | TRBD2 | TRBV7-9 | CASSRTSETYEQYF | TGTGCCAGCAGCAGGACTAGCGAAACCTACGAGCAGTACTTC
- | TRBJ1-2 | - | TRBV4-1 | CASSQGSGLYGYTF | TGCGCCAGCAGCCAAGGGTCAGGGCTCTATGGCTACACCTTC
- | TRBJ1-1 | - | TRBV19 | CASKSGAVNLNTEAFF | TGTGCCAGTAAAAGTGGTGCGGTTAACTTGAACACTGAAGCTTTCTTT
- | TRBJ2-1 | - | TRBV20-1 | CSAISQARQFF | TGCAGTGCTATTAGCCAGGCCCGACAGTTCTTC
few | TRBJ1-1 | - | TRBV7-9 | CASISGAAEAFF | TGTGCCAGCATCTCCGGAGCAGCTGAAGCTTTCTTT
- | TRBJ1-1 | - | TRBV7-9 | CASSLAGKTEAFF | TGTGCCAGCAGCTTAGCTGGGAAAACTGAAGCTTTCTTT
- | TRBJ2-3 | TRBD1 | TRBV12-3/TRBV12-4 | CASSDTGGGADTQYF | TGTGCCAGCAGTGATACAGGGGGCGGAGCAGATACGCAGTATTTT
- | TRBJ1-6 | TRBD1 | TRBV20-1 | CSAGGTADNSPLHF | TGCAGTGCTGGCGGGACAGCTGACAATTCACCCCTCCACTTT
few | TRBJ2-7 | - | TRBV7-3 | CASSLLDGHEQYF | TGTGCCAGCAGCTTACTAGACGGCCACGAGCAGTACTTC
- | TRBJ2-7 | - | TRBV15 | CATSRDAGTTYEQYF | TGTGCCACCAGCAGAGACGCAGGGACCACCTACGAGCAGTACTTC
- | TRBJ1-2 | - | TRBV7-9 | CASSLMPDGGGYTF | TGTGCCAGCAGCTTAATGCCCGACGGGGGTGGCTACACCTTC
- | TRBJ2-4 | - | TRBV5-5 | CASSEGLAKNIQYF | TGTGCCAGCAGCGAGGGACTAGCCAAAAACATTCAGTACTTC
- | TRBJ1-2 | TRBD1 | TRBV7-9 | CASSLGQGDGYTF | TGTGCCAGCAGCTTAGGTCAGGGGGATGGCTACACCTTC
- | TRBJ2-3 | TRBD2 | TRBV20-1 | CSASPSGTTDTQYF | TGCAGTGCTAGTCCTAGCGGGACCACAGATACGCAGTATTTT
- | TRBJ1-1 | - | TRBV6-1 | CASSTTGRNTEAFF | TGTGCCAGCAGCACGACGGGGAGGAACACTGAAGCTTTCTTT
- | TRBJ1-1 | - | TRBV7-8 | CASSSREGQAEAFF | TGTGCCAGCAGCTCCCGGGAGGGGCAGGCTGAAGCTTTCTTT
few | TRBJ1-5 | - | TRBV7-6 | CASGRVVGDGPQHF | TGTGCCAGCGGGAGGGTGGTAGGGGATGGGCCCCAGCATTTT
- | TRBJ2-3 | - | TRBV10-3 | CAISGVGTDTQYF | TGTGCCATCAGCGGGGTAGGAACAGATACGCAGTATTTT
- | TRBJ2-2 | - | TRBV11-3 | CASKYPETGELFF | TGTGCCAGCAAGTACCCGGAAACCGGGGAGCTGTTTTTT
- | TRBJ1-2 | - | TRBV15 | CATSRDRSNYGYSF | TGTGCCACCAGCAGAGATCGCAGTAACTATGGCTACAGCTTC
once | TRBJ1-5 | TRBD1 | TRBV7-2 | CASSSYQQGFNNQPQHF | TGTGCCAGCAGCTCATACCAACAGGGGTTTAACAATCAGCCCCAGCATTTT
- | TRBJ2-2 | TRBD2 | TRBV6-1 | CASRPSGIAGTGELFF | TGTGCCAGCAGGCCTAGCGGGATCGCGGGGACCGGGGAGCTGTTTTTT
few | TRBJ1-1 | - | TRBV6-5 | CASSYQDPHYTEAFF | TGTGCCAGCAGTTACCAGGACCCGCATTACACTGAAGCTTTCTTT
- | TRBJ2-2 | - | TRBV11-3 | CASSPGRGTGELFF | TGTGCCAGCAGCCCCGGGCGGGGCACCGGGGAGCTGTTTTTT
- | TRBJ1-1 | - | TRBV20-1 | CSARGAPDRHTEAFF | TGCAGTGCTAGGGGGGCCCCGGACAGACACACTGAAGCTTTCTTT
- | TRBJ2-1 | TRBD1 | TRBV7-2 | CASSPTQGAGMRQFF | TGTGCCAGCAGCCCAACCCAGGGGGCCGGGATGAGGCAGTTCTTC
- | TRBJ1-1 | - | TRBV19 | CASGWLGSSEAFF | TGTGCCAGTGGGTGGTTGGGTAGTTCTGAAGCTTTCTTT
- | TRBJ1-2 | TRBD1 | TRBV28 | CASNLQGAQGYGYTF | TGTGCCAGCAATTTACAGGGGGCCCAGGGGTATGGCTACACCTTC
few | TRBJ2-2 | TRBD1 | TRBV7-2 | CASRQNGQAKAGELFF | TGTGCCAGCCGACAGAATGGACAGGCCAAGGCTGGGGAGCTGTTTTTT
few | TRBJ1-2 | TRBD1 | TRBV6-1 | CASSPTDRAGGYTF | TGTGCCAGCAGTCCGACGGACAGGGCGGGCGGCTACACCTTC
- | TRBJ1-4 | - | TRBV7-6 | CASSFVTNEKLFF | TGTGCCAGCAGCTTTGTAACTAATGAAAAACTGTTTTTT
- | TRBJ2-7 | - | TRBV20-1 | CSASRGAGEQYF | TGCAGTGCTAGTCGGGGGGCTGGGGAGCAGTACTTC
- | TRBJ1-1 | - | TRBV29-1 | CSGGNTEAFF | TGCAGCGGAGGTAACACTGAAGCTTTCTTT
- | TRBJ2-5 | TRBD2 | TRBV20-1 | CSAGSSGGVQETQYF | TGCAGTGCTGGCAGTAGCGGGGGGGTACAAGAGACCCAGTACTTC